Below are 19 T cell receptor beta chains sequenced from a single sample in a study of shared clonotypes between healthy human individuals. Repertoires were generated with immunoSEQ multiplex PCR, while TCRdb's copy carries only in-frame clones and drops some. The table has around 530,000 clones, roughly 79% seen once. Sequenced: PBMCs. These receptors were collected from a woman in her thirties or forties in good health. Some clones in this sample may be carry-over from other donors' samples.

This chain joins TRBV10-2 and TRBJ1-3; no clear D gene. Germline V gene data show CDR1 as WSHSY and CDR2 as SAAADI. This CDR3 has 16 amino acids. V was shortened by 1 base and J by 0 bases, with 10 bases between the two germline ends. CDR3 bases: TGCGCCAGCAGTGAGTATGGACTGCTCTCTGGAAACACCATATATTTT. Amino acid sequence: CASSEYGLLSGNTIYF.

The rearrangement joins TRBV9 to TRBJ1-4; D uncertain. CDR1 is SGDLS and CDR2 is YYNGEE in the germline V gene. CDR3 length equals 14 residues. V was clipped by 0 bases and J by 5 bases, with 8 bases between them. Here the CDR3 reads CASSVGALNEKLFF. The CDR3 region has the DNA TGTGCCAGCAGCGTAGGAGCCCTAAATGAAAAACTGTTTTTT.

On this clone itself: A much bigger clone sits one base away, suggesting this may be a read error. Other DNA sequences in this sample translate to the same CDR3. The chain recombines TRBV7-2 with TRBJ2-3; no firm D call. The length of the CDR3 is 12 residues. Trimming removed 2 bases at V and 2 bases at J, with 2 bases between. CDR1 and CDR2 (germline): SGHTA, FQGNSA. CDR3 in amino acids: CASSLYTDTQYF. The CDR3 nucleotides read TGTGCCAGCAGCTTATACACAGATACGCAGTATTTT.

This clone was detected only a few times. The chain carries TRBV2 and TRBJ2-5; D is unclear. The V gene lost 1 base and the J gene lost 6 bases, with 0 bases spanning the gap. Germline V lookup: CDR1 SNHLY, CDR2 FYNNEI. The CDR3 spans 10 residues. CDR3 nucleotide sequence: TGTGCCAGCAGTGAAGAGACCCAGTACTTC. Encoded protein: CASSEETQYF.

The chain carries TRBV20-1 and TRBJ1-2; no clear D. CDR3 size: 11 residues. Germline V gives CDR1 DFQATT, CDR2 SNEGSKA (reference sequence). V dropped 5 bases and J dropped 6 bases, with 10 bases sitting between them. CDR3 protein: CSADDWNGYTF. DNA of the CDR3: TGCAGTGCTGACGATTGGAATGGCTACACCTTC.

The chain couples TRBV14 to TRBJ2-1; possible D gene TRBD1, 6 bases. V lost 1 base and J 9 bases, leaving 13 bases between the germline ends. CDR1 and CDR2 from the germline V gene are SGHDN and FVKESK. The CDR3 totals 14 residues. The CDR3 is CASSQGVGGAEQFF. CDR3 nucleotides: TGTGCCAGCAGCCAAGGCGTAGGGGGTGCTGAGCAGTTCTTC. Variable domain in full (rest from reference TRBV14 and TRBJ2-1): EAGVTQFPSHSVIEKGQTVTLRCDPISGHDNLYWYRRVMGKEIKFLLHFVKESKQDESGMPNNRFLAERTGGTYSTLKVQPAELEDSGVYFCASSQGVGGAEQFFGPGTRLTVL.

This chain uses TRBV18 with TRBJ2-5, with D maybe TRBD1 (5 bases). The CDR3 runs 14 residues. The germline V gene encodes CDR1 KGHSH and CDR2 LQKENI. V was clipped by 2 bases and J by 4 bases, with 11 bases between them. The CDR3 DNA reads as TGTGCCAGCTCACCATCGGCAGGGCCAGAGACCCAGTACTTC. It translates to CASSPSAGPETQYF.

This chain connects TRBV5-6 to TRBJ2-3; 9 bases match TRBD2. This CDR3 has 18 amino acids. The V gene's germline CDR1 is SGHDT and CDR2 YYEEEE. The V segment lost 3 bases and the J segment 5 bases; nucleotides outside the gene matches: 16. CDR3 sequence: CASSYSSGTLGLQDTQYF. Here the CDR3 DNA reads TGTGCCAGCAGCTACTCTAGCGGGACCCTGGGATTGCAAGATACGCAGTATTTT.

The chain employs TRBV28 and TRBJ1-2; D is perhaps TRBD1 (6 bases). CDR1 and CDR2 (germline): MDHEN, SYDVKM. The CDR3 totals 15 residues. Trimming cost V 10 bases and J 4 bases, with 22 bases left between them. The CDR3 loop is CAISGAPGGVYGYTF. The CDR3 DNA reads TGTGCCATCTCGGGGGCCCCGGGAGGGGTCTATGGCTACACCTTC.

The rearrangement joins TRBV25-1 to TRBJ2-1; D not resolved. The CDR3 loop spans 12 amino acids. Germline-derived CDR1 and CDR2 are MGHDK and SYGVNS. Trimming took 1 base from V and 7 from J, leaving 5 bases between them. The CDR3 DNA reads as TGTGCCAGCAGTGAATCTTGGAATGAGCAGTTCTTC. It is translated as CASSESWNEQFF.

This chain joins TRBV30 and TRBJ2-2; TRBD2 might be the D (7 bases). Germline lookup yields CDR1 GTSNPN and CDR2 SVGIG (reference sequence). V dropped 5 bases and J dropped 3 bases, with 13 bases sitting between them. The CDR3 length is 14 residues. CDR3 coding DNA: TGTGCCTGGGAATGGGGGGGCGACACCGGGGAGCTGTTTTTT. Translation gives CAWEWGGDTGELFF.

The CDR3 sequence is CASRQSGNLYEQYF. As DNA, the CDR3 is TGTGCCAGCAGGCAAAGCGGAAATCTCTACGAGCAGTACTTC. This sequence joins TRBV27 and TRBJ2-7; D possibly corresponds to TRBD2 (5 bases). Trimming took off 6 bases at V and 3 bases at J, with 15 bases between the two ends. CDR3 length: 14 amino acids. Per the germline V gene, CDR1 is MNHEY and CDR2 is SMNVEV (reference sequence).

V usage is TRBV28 and J usage is TRBJ2-2; D may be TRBD2 (6 bases). This CDR3 region has 16 residues. In germline, CDR1 is MDHEN, CDR2 SYDVKM. The germline V and J ends were trimmed by 6 bases and 3 bases, with 17 bases remaining between them. CDR3: CASRSSENRDTGELFF. The DNA for the CDR3 is TGTGCCAGCAGGTCTAGCGAGAACCGGGACACCGGGGAGCTGTTTTTT.

The J gene is TRBJ2-7, the V gene TRBV9; 10 bases agree with TRBD1. The junction had 4 bases not matched to a gene; V was cut back by 3 bases and J by 1 base. Per the germline V gene, CDR1 is SGDLS and CDR2 is YYNGEE. The CDR3 is 15 residues long. In DNA, the CDR3 is TGTGCCAGCAGCGGGGGACAGGGGTTTTCCTACGAGCAGTACTTC. It yields the protein CASSGGQGFSYEQYF. The whole variable domain, remainder taken from reference TRBV9 and TRBJ2-7, is DSGVTQTPKHLITATGQRVTLRCSPRSGDLSVYWYQQSLDQGLQFLIQYYNGEERAKGNILERFSAQQFPDLHSELNLSSLELGDSALYFCASSGGQGFSYEQYFGPGTRLTVT.

The V gene is TRBV5-6, the J gene TRBJ2-2; D is perhaps TRBD1 or TRBD2 (6 bases each). The CDR3 consists of 15 residues. The ends were cut back, 1 base at V and 3 bases at J, with 10 bases in the middle. CDR1 and CDR2 from the germline V gene are SGHDT and YYEEEE. This CDR3 is CASSLRGDYTGELFF. The CDR3 DNA reads TGTGCCAGCAGCTTGAGGGGGGACTACACCGGGGAGCTGTTTTTT. Based on the CDR3 plus reference TRBV5-6 and TRBJ2-2, the full variable domain is DAGVTQSPTHLIKTRGQQVTLRCSPKSGHDTVSWYQQALGQGPQFIFQYYEEEERQRGNFPDRFSGHQFPNYSSELNVNALLLGDSALYLCASSLRGDYTGELFFGEGSRLTVL.

This CDR3 is CASTVDSGTYEQYF. The CDR3 nucleotides are TGTGCCAGTACGGTGGATAGCGGGACCTACGAGCAGTACTTC. The chain has TRBV19 and TRBJ2-7; 8 bases align to TRBD2. This CDR3 is 14 amino acids long. V was clipped by 7 bases and J by 2 bases; unmatched bases: 7. The germline V gene has CDR1 LNHDA and CDR2 SQIVND (reference sequence).

The chain joins TRBV28 to TRBJ2-7, with TRBD2 as a possible D gene (7 bases). Germline CDR1 is MDHEN and CDR2 is SYDVKM. CDR3 length equals 16 residues. V was cut by 5 bases and J by 7 bases, with 24 bases left in between. The CDR3 DNA sequence: TGTGCCAGCAGTGGCCCGAGGGGAGGGGGGAGTAGAGAGCAGTACTTC. Protein sequence: CASSGPRGGGSREQYF.

The chain recombines TRBV11-2 with TRBJ1-5; D gene unclear. Looked up from germline, CDR1 is SGHAT and CDR2 is FQNNGV. V was trimmed by 3 bases and J by 7 bases, leaving 10 bases between them. CDR3 size: 13 residues. The CDR3 DNA sequence: TGTGCCAGCAGCTTTGGGAATTTCCAGCCCCAGCATTTT. Translated, it gives CASSFGNFQPQHF.

This clone showed up just once. The chain has TRBV2 and TRBJ1-1, with D perhaps matching TRBD1 (6 bases). The V and J ends lost 6 bases and 7 bases respectively, with 12 bases between them. Germline CDR1 SNHLY, CDR2 FYNNEI. The CDR3 runs to 12 residues. The CDR3 spells CASSAGTFEAFF. CDR3 DNA: TGTGCCAGCAGCGCCGGGACATTTGAAGCTTTCTTT.